A single sample is the source of the 5 T cell receptor beta chains below, sequenced in a study of T cells after yellow fever vaccination. TCRdb redid the calling of the 5' RACE reads with MiXCR, one entry per CDR3 protein. The sample has tens of thousands of distinct CDR3 sequences; roughly 7.4% are singletons. The input for sequencing was CD8+ T cells sorted from PBMCs, taken on the day of the yellow fever booster vaccination. These receptors came from a man in his thirties or forties who received the YFV17D yellow fever vaccine.

The chain recombines TRBV5-1 with TRBJ2-3; D is unclear. The V and J ends lost 3 bases and 0 bases respectively, with 5 bases between them. This CDR3 comprises 13 residues. Germline lookup yields CDR1 SGHRS and CDR2 YFSETQ. The CDR3 DNA follows: TGCGCCAGCAGCTCGGACAGCACAGATACGCAGTATTTT. Translation gives CASSSDSTDTQYF.

The V call is TRBV20-1, the J call TRBJ2-3; D perhaps matches TRBD1 (6 bases). The CDR3 runs to 11 residues. Germline V gene lookup returns CDR1 DFQATT and CDR2 SNEGSKA (reference sequence). V was cut by 6 bases and J by 8 bases, with 12 bases left in between. This CDR3 is CSATDSPTQYF. In nucleotides, the CDR3 is TGCAGTGCCACGGACAGCCCTACGCAGTATTTT.

This clonotype showed up just a few times. J is TRBJ2-1 and V is TRBV6-4; the D gene is possibly TRBD1 (6 bases). The CDR3 sequence is 15 residues long. Per germline, CDR1 MRHNA and CDR2 SNTAGT. V lost 3 bases and J 0 bases, leaving 9 bases between the germline ends. The CDR3 DNA reads TGTGCCAGCAGTGAGAAGGGGGACTCCTACAATGAGCAGTTCTTC. Its translation: CASSEKGDSYNEQFF.

This clonotype turned up a few times. The rearrangement uses TRBV27 and TRBJ2-1; the match to TRBD1 covers 11 bases. The CDR3 has 15 amino acids. V lost 4 bases, J lost 9 bases, and 8 bases stayed unmatched. In germline, CDR1 is MNHEY, CDR2 SMNVEV (reference sequence). CDR3 coding DNA: TGTGCCAGCAGTTACGGGACAGGGGGGGCTTTTGAGCAGTTCTTC. Translated, it gives CASSYGTGGAFEQFF.

V usage is TRBV28 and J usage is TRBJ2-1; D call uncertain. The CDR3 has 17 amino acids. Trimming took 8 bases from V and 8 from J, leaving 28 bases between them. Germline CDR1 MDHEN, CDR2 SYDVKM. This CDR3 reads CASGPGPLGCGLDEQFF. CDR3 DNA: TGTGCCAGCGGCCCCGGGCCCCTGGGCTGCGGTCTCGATGAGCAGTTCTTC.